The 30 T cell receptor beta chains presented below share a single source sample, sequenced in a study of cytotoxic CD8 clonotypes in ibrutinib-treated CLL. Here immunoSEQ multiplex PCR was the method, and the copy in TCRdb shows in-frame clones only, minus some. The sample lists 12,000 or so clones, 81% seen once, with more than 20% in the top ten. The material was PBMCs, obtained at disease progression, from a patient treated with ibrutinib. These receptors were collected from a human donor with chronic lymphocytic leukemia.

This chain connects TRBV7-8 to TRBJ2-1; D not resolved. This CDR3 has 14 residues. V lost 1 base and J 4 bases, leaving 8 bases between the germline ends. Germline V lookup: CDR1 SGHVS, CDR2 FQNEAQ. Written as DNA, the CDR3 is TGTGCCAGCAGCTTAGGGCTTACGTACAATGAGCAGTTCTTC. Translating gives CASSLGLTYNEQFF.

J is TRBJ2-1 and V is TRBV7-3; no definite D call. Germline assignment: CDR1 SGHTA and CDR2 FQGTGA. Deletions cut 3 bases from V and 0 bases from J, with 12 bases between. This CDR3 region has 16 residues. Here the CDR3 reads CASSLVGGYSYNEQFF. For the CDR3, the DNA is TGTGCCAGCAGCTTGGTTGGCGGATACTCCTACAATGAGCAGTTCTTC. Supplemented by reference TRBV7-3 and TRBJ2-1, the full variable domain reads GAGVSQTPSNKVTEKGKYVELRCDPISGHTALYWYRQSLGQGPEFLIYFQGTGAADDSGLPNDRFFAVRPEGSVSTLKIQRTERGDSAVYLCASSLVGGYSYNEQFFGPGTRLTVL.

V and J are TRBV5-1 and TRBJ2-3; TRBD2 agrees at 8 bases. V was clipped by 2 bases and J by 6 bases; unmatched bases: 5. The CDR3 has 14 residues. In germline, CDR1 is SGHRS, CDR2 YFSETQ. The CDR3 is CASSFYGRADTQYF. The CDR3 nucleotides are TGCGCCAGCAGCTTTTACGGGAGGGCTGATACGCAGTATTTT.

As regards this clone: Mismatch with germline at one junction end may stem from a read error. The chain links TRBV7-7 to TRBJ2-7; 10 positions agree with TRBD2. CDR1 is SSHAT, CDR2 FNYEAQ, per germline (reference sequence). The CDR3 totals 14 residues. The CDR3 reads CASRPLAGSYEQYF. The CDR3 region has the DNA TGTGCTAGCAGACCACTAGCGGGATCCTACGAGCAGTACTTC.

This clone has a single count. The chain joins TRBV27 to TRBJ2-1; D gene unclear. The germline CDR1 and CDR2 sequences are MNHEY and SMNVEV (reference sequence). Trimming left V 2 bases short and J 5 bases short, with 7 bases between. CDR3 length: 13 residues. CDR3: CASSLIMDNEQFF. In DNA, the CDR3 is TGTGCCAGCAGTTTAATAATGGACAATGAGCAGTTCTTC.

V is TRBV5-8 and J is TRBJ1-1; maybe TRBD1 (6 bases). This CDR3 comprises 16 residues. Germline CDR1 and CDR2: SGHTS and YDEGEE. The V and J ends lost 4 bases and 4 bases respectively, with 20 bases between them. The CDR3 DNA is TGTGCCAGCAGCCTGGATGGGACACCTCGGGGCACTGAAGCTTTCTTT. Amino acid sequence: CASSLDGTPRGTEAFF.

This chain connects TRBV10-3 to TRBJ1-2; D gene uncertain. This CDR3 comprises 14 residues. V gave up 0 bases and J gave up 7 bases, with 12 bases separating them. The germline gives CDR1 ENHRY, CDR2 SYGVKD. CDR3 sequence: CAISESIKGSGYTF. For the CDR3, the DNA is TGTGCCATCAGTGAGTCGATAAAAGGTTCTGGCTACACCTTC.

The V gene is TRBV6-4, the J gene TRBJ2-5; 7 positions agree with TRBD2. The CDR3 loop spans 15 amino acids. The germline gives CDR1 MRHNA, CDR2 SNTAGT. J was trimmed by 2 bases and V by 4 bases; bases with no gene match: 7. The CDR3 here is CASSAWSGNQETQYF. Written as DNA, the CDR3 is TGTGCCAGCAGTGCCTGGAGCGGGAATCAAGAGACCCAGTACTTC.

The CDR3 is CASSLTTGQGVEKLFF. CDR3 bases: TGCGCCAGCAGCTTGACAACCGGCCAGGGGGTTGAAAAACTGTTTTTT. The genes are TRBV5-1 and TRBJ1-4; 7 bases map to TRBD1. Per germline, CDR1 SGHRS and CDR2 YFSETQ. CDR3 length: 16 amino acids. J was trimmed by 7 bases and V by 1 base; bases with no gene match: 10.

The chain employs TRBV20-1 and TRBJ2-5; D is undetermined. The CDR3 is 11 amino acids. Germline values: CDR1 DFQATT, CDR2 SNEGSKA (reference sequence). Trimming shortened V by 3 bases and J by 4 bases, and 6 bases separated the two germline ends. CDR3 amino acids: CSASSLETQYF. The CDR3 DNA follows: TGCAGTGCTAGCAGTCTAGAGACCCAGTACTTC.

The gene calls are TRBV5-1 and TRBJ2-6, with D possibly TRBD1 on 6 matching bases. Germline V gene lookup returns CDR1 SGHRS and CDR2 YFSETQ. Trimming removed 1 base at V and 0 bases at J, with 11 bases between. The CDR3 contains 17 residues. Here the CDR3 DNA reads TGCGCCAGCAGCTTGTACAGGGTGAACTCTGGGGCCAACGTCCTGACTTTC. Translating gives CASSLYRVNSGANVLTF. Based on the CDR3 plus reference TRBV5-1 and TRBJ2-6, the full variable domain is KAGVTQTPRYLIKTRGQQVTLSCSPISGHRSVSWYQQTPGQGLQFLFEYFSETQRNKGNFPGRFSGRQFSNSRSEMNVSTLELGDSALYLCASSLYRVNSGANVLTFGAGSRLTVL.

In its sample, this clone was seen a few times. This sequence joins TRBV11-2 and TRBJ2-7; D ambiguous. The CDR3 totals 11 residues. Deletions cut 7 bases from V and 3 bases from J, with 7 bases between. Germline V lookup: CDR1 SGHAT, CDR2 FQNNGV. The CDR3 nucleotides are TGTGCCAGCACCCCGGACTACGAGCAGTACTTC. Its protein product is CASTPDYEQYF.

The chain links TRBV19 to TRBJ2-7, with D possibly being TRBD1 or TRBD2 (5 bases each). The CDR3 consists of 14 residues. Germline CDR1 and CDR2: LNHDA and SQIVND (reference sequence). Trimming stripped 8 bases from V and 6 bases from J, with 20 bases between. DNA for the CDR3: TGTGCCAGTGGGGGACCGACGAGGTATGGCGAGCAGTACTTC. As protein: CASGGPTRYGEQYF.

The chain joins TRBV10-3 to TRBJ2-5; TRBD1 agrees at 8 bases. This CDR3 contains 13 residues. With 6 bases clipped from V and 4 bases from J, the junction kept 4 bases outside the gene matches. The germline V gene has CDR1 ENHRY and CDR2 SYGVKD. The CDR3 loop reads CAIRTGEIETQYF. The CDR3 nucleotides read TGTGCCATCAGGACAGGGGAAATAGAGACCCAGTACTTC.

The rearrangement uses TRBV5-4 and TRBJ2-3; D is unresolved. Germline CDR1 reads SGHNT; CDR2 reads YYREEE (reference sequence). CDR3 length equals 16 residues. V lost 1 base and J lost 2, with 14 bases in between. CDR3 sequence: CASSLTRRRYTDTQYF. In nucleotides, the CDR3 is TGTGCCAGCAGCTTGACGCGCAGGCGGTACACAGATACGCAGTATTTT.

The genes are TRBV28 and TRBJ1-1, with a tentative D call TRBD1 (6 bases). This CDR3 comprises 15 residues. Per germline, CDR1 MDHEN and CDR2 SYDVKM. V lost 6 bases, J lost 1 base, and 15 bases lay in between. CDR3 sequence reads: CASSPQQGANTEAFF. In DNA, the CDR3 is TGTGCCAGCAGCCCCCAACAGGGCGCGAACACTGAAGCTTTCTTT.

The chain recombines TRBV14 with TRBJ2-1; D is unclear. V dropped 4 bases and J dropped 6 bases, with 16 bases sitting between them. The germline CDR1 and CDR2 sequences are SGHDN and FVKESK. The CDR3 has 15 residues. The CDR3 nucleotides read TGTGCCAGCAGCCCCTCGTTCGGCTACTTCAATGAGCAGTTCTTC. It translates to CASSPSFGYFNEQFF.

V usage is TRBV30 and J usage is TRBJ2-7, with 7 bases identical to TRBD2. CDR3 length equals 14 residues. The germline V gene encodes CDR1 GTSNPN and CDR2 SVGIG (reference sequence). The V and J ends lost 0 bases and 5 bases, in that order; junction bases with no gene match: 7. CDR3 sequence (DNA): TGTGCCTGGAGTGTAGGCGGGAGTCGTCACGAGCAGTACTTC. This sequence encodes CAWSVGGSRHEQYF. The full variable domain, rest sourced from reference TRBV30 and TRBJ2-7, is SQTIHQWPATLVQPVGSPLSLECTVEGTSNPNLYWYRQAAGRGLQLLFYSVGIGQISSEVPQNLSASRPQDRQFILSSKKLLLSDSGFYLCAWSVGGSRHEQYFGPGTRLTVT.

Only one count was recorded for this clone. This chain links TRBV2 with TRBJ2-2; 7 nucleotides agree with TRBD1. CDR1 and CDR2 from the germline V gene are SNHLY and FYNNEI. V lost 6 bases and J lost 0; bases outside the gene matches: 4. The CDR3 contains 15 residues. CDR3 sequence (DNA): TGTGCCAGCAGAAACAGGGGCGCGAACACCGGGGAGCTGTTTTTT. Its protein is CASRNRGANTGELFF.

This chain joins TRBV5-1 and TRBJ1-1, with unresolved D. V lost 3 bases and J 4 bases, leaving 16 bases between the germline ends. The germline V gene encodes CDR1 SGHRS and CDR2 YFSETQ. There are 15 residues in the CDR3. The CDR3 loop is CASSSGEGSGTEAFF. The DNA of the CDR3 is TGCGCCAGCAGCTCTGGTGAAGGGTCCGGCACTGAAGCTTTCTTT.

The V gene is TRBV6-1, the J gene TRBJ2-7; 10 positions match TRBD1. Germline V gives CDR1 MNHNS, CDR2 SASEGT. The CDR3 is made up of 15 amino acids. With V trimmed by 2 bases and J by 5 bases, 6 bases remained unmatched. CDR3 coding DNA: TGTGCCAGCAGTGAATGGGGACAGGGGCTAAACGAGCAGTACTTC. Translating gives CASSEWGQGLNEQYF.

The rearrangement links TRBV19 to TRBJ1-2; 7 nucleotides align to TRBD1. The germline V gene has CDR1 LNHDA and CDR2 SQIVND (reference sequence). The CDR3 has 13 amino acids. Trimming took 5 bases from V and 7 from J; bases not matched to a gene: 7. CDR3 residues: CASSSRQGAGYTF. The CDR3 DNA reads as TGTGCCAGTAGTTCTCGACAGGGCGCTGGCTACACCTTC.

The chain employs TRBV2 and TRBJ2-1; maybe TRBD2 (5 bases). V shed 6 bases and J shed 4 bases, with 19 bases lying between them. Germline CDR1 is SNHLY and CDR2 is FYNNEI. The CDR3 is 16 amino acids. CDR3 sequence reads: CASSLYREGLYNEQFF. The CDR3 region has the DNA TGTGCCAGCAGCCTCTACAGAGAAGGACTTTACAATGAGCAGTTCTTC.

This clone was seen a handful of times. J is TRBJ2-7 and V is TRBV6-1; no firm D call. With 4 bases removed from V and 6 bases from J, the gap between germline ends came to 7 bases. This CDR3 spans 11 amino acids. Looked up from germline, CDR1 is MNHNS and CDR2 is SASEGT. The CDR3: CASSGEVEQYF. In nucleotides, the CDR3 is TGTGCCAGCAGTGGAGAGGTCGAGCAGTACTTC.

There are a few counts of this clone. The chain employs TRBV6-5 and TRBJ2-5, with 7 bases lining up with TRBD1. Trimming at V came to 1 base and at J to 2 bases, leaving 1 base not matched to a gene. The CDR3 extends over 14 amino acids. Germline V gene lookup returns CDR1 MNHEY and CDR2 SVGAGI. The CDR3 loop reads CASSYWDRQETQYF. In DNA, the CDR3 is TGTGCCAGCAGTTACTGGGACAGACAAGAGACCCAGTACTTC.

The V gene is TRBV15, the J gene TRBJ2-7; D is uncertain. From germline, CDR1 is LNHNV and CDR2 YYDKDF (reference sequence). V was cut by 9 bases and J by 3 bases, with 15 bases left in between. This CDR3 region has 13 residues. CDR3 sequence (DNA): TGTGCCACACGGACGGAAAACATCTACGAGCAGTACTTC. Translation gives CATRTENIYEQYF.

CDR3 nucleotide sequence: TGTGCCAGCAGTCTCAGGGTTTCTGGGGCCAACGTCCTGACTTTC. Protein sequence: CASSLRVSGANVLTF. The chain is built from TRBV7-9 and TRBJ2-6, with D tentatively TRBD1 (5 bases). V was pared by 6 bases and J by 1 base, with 10 bases between. The CDR3 sequence is 15 residues long. Germline values: CDR1 SEHNR, CDR2 FQNEAQ (reference sequence).

The chain links TRBV21-1 to TRBJ1-5. TRBV21-1 is assigned pseudogene status. The CDR3 is 15 residues long. The CDR3 DNA sequence: TGTGCCAGCAGCAAAGCTCGGGGGGCGCGGGAGCCCCAGCATTTT. Translated: CASSKARGAREPQHF.

The chain carries TRBV4-1 and TRBJ1-5, with D perhaps matching TRBD1 (5 bases). Trimming shortened V by 1 base and J by 8 bases, and 21 bases separated the two germline ends. CDR3 length: 17 residues. Per the germline V gene, CDR1 is MGHRA and CDR2 is YSYEKL. This CDR3 reads CASSQALLRQGFKPQHF. CDR3 DNA sequence: TGCGCCAGCAGCCAAGCCTTGCTTAGGCAGGGTTTTAAGCCCCAGCATTTT.

The V gene is TRBV4-1, the J gene TRBJ2-1; 8 positions agree with TRBD2. The CDR3 covers 17 residues. Looked up from germline, CDR1 is MGHRA and CDR2 is YSYEKL. The junction had 12 bases not matched to a gene; V was cut back by 4 bases and J by 4 bases. The CDR3 spells CASSPLLRGRRYNEQFF. In DNA, the CDR3 is TGCGCCAGCAGCCCCCTGCTTCGCGGGAGGAGGTACAATGAGCAGTTCTTC.